Listed below are T cell receptor beta chains from one sample, sequenced in a study of early T cells in non-severe SARS-CoV-2 infection. Each CDR3 protein gets one entry after TCRdb re-called the 5' RACE reads with MiXCR. The sample comprises 75,000 to 95,000 distinct CDR3 sequences, 16% of which are singletons, and 5% to 5.5% rests with the top ten. Specimen: whole blood, collected at baseline. These TCRs come from an adult who was a healthcare worker with PCR-confirmed SARS-CoV-2 infection or an uninfected control (not recorded which). CDR3s leave out the opening cysteine and the closing phenylalanine or tryptophan. The order of the fields is V gene, J gene, CDR3 protein.

V: TRBV7-9; J: TRBJ2-5; CDR3: ASSGRGETQY
V: TRBV29-1; J: TRBJ2-7; CDR3: SVVLAGSSYEQY
V: TRBV4-1; J: TRBJ2-7; CDR3: ASSQPSKGTRSSYEQY
V: TRBV12-3/TRBV12-4; J: TRBJ2-1; CDR3: ASSPSSAYDAGNEQF
V: TRBV11-2; J: TRBJ2-7; CDR3: ASSTGLAGSFYEQY
V: TRBV2; J: TRBJ1-2; CDR3: ATTGTGLYGYT
V: TRBV7-6; J: TRBJ1-6; CDR3: ASSLGEGSPLH
V: TRBV11-2; J: TRBJ2-7; CDR3: ASSLFVGGRRQEQY
V: TRBV28; J: TRBJ1-5; CDR3: ASSRVQQPQH
V: TRBV28; J: TRBJ2-7; CDR3: ASYASFGDRDTYEQY
V: TRBV4-3; J: TRBJ1-1; CDR3: ASSQGDRGRTLDTEAF
V: TRBV6-6; J: TRBJ2-1; CDR3: ASRTRLAGRLTYNEQF
V: TRBV5-1; J: TRBJ2-1; CDR3: ASHTGNEQF
V: TRBV7-9; J: TRBJ2-1; CDR3: ASSSGISYNEQF
V: TRBV7-2; J: TRBJ2-3; CDR3: ASSFARGDTQY
V: TRBV12-3/TRBV12-4; J: TRBJ2-1; CDR3: ASSLVAGLRDEQF
V: TRBV24-1; J: TRBJ2-1; CDR3: ATSEERVTHEQF
V: TRBV24-1; J: TRBJ1-2; CDR3: ATSDGADYGYT
V: TRBV29-1; J: TRBJ2-3; CDR3: STELADTQY
V: TRBV5-1; J: TRBJ2-3; CDR3: ASNPSGNADTQY
V: TRBV14; J: TRBJ1-2; CDR3: ASSQVRQDINYGYT
V: TRBV5-3; J: TRBJ2-7; CDR3: ARRLPGTRSYEQY
V: TRBV6-6; J: TRBJ2-7; CDR3: ASSRDFYEQY
V: TRBV5-1; J: TRBJ2-7; CDR3: ASSLAPDTYEQY
V: TRBV4-1; J: TRBJ1-6; CDR3: ASSQVSSGTRNSPLH
V: TRBV7-9; J: TRBJ2-5; CDR3: ASSVRDRAETQY
V: TRBV7-2; J: TRBJ1-1; CDR3: ASSLGSRTIGGAF
V: TRBV19; J: TRBJ1-1; CDR3: ASSSRGRTEAF